This T cell receptor beta chain stems from a study of blood T cells in healthy people across ages (dated by TCRdb to between 2015 and 2016). At the level of the whole study: In model experiments, roughly one uniquely barcoded TCR beta cDNA molecule per two T cells was captured by template switching. Age-related changes in TCR beta repertoire diversity were measured in the study by deep sequencing normalized with unique cDNA molecular identifiers. The donors were split into four age groups: young (average around 16 years), middle-aged (about 40), aged (roughly 68) and long-lived (approximately 80). Donors of different ages were randomly distributed across sequencing lanes to avoid experimental bias. Using the same blood draw, the study looked at two additional independent replicas of 1 million unique cDNA reads for two donors, one aged 18 to 30 and the other aged 80 or older.

The donors were roughly 39 Caucasian individuals from Russia, aged roughly 6 to 100 years, who were systemically healthy. Approximately 11 milliliters of peripheral blood were drawn from each donor into EDTA-treated Vacutainer tubes. PBMCs were isolated by Ficoll-Paque density-gradient centrifugation, with at least 6.5 million obtained per sample. Trizol reagent was used to extract total RNA from PBMCs, with at least 5.5 micrograms per sample. The percentages of naive CD45RAhigh/CD27high T cells were determined by flow cytometry on a PBMC aliquot from every donor. The receptor library was made with 5' RACE. TCRdb names Illumina HiSeq 2500 as the instrument used. A second PCR of roughly 6 to 11 cycles was run with a J-beta primer mix and a sample-barcoded 5' primer. A unique molecular identifier was introduced onto each TCR beta cDNA molecule by a template-switch 5' adaptor carrying 12 random nucleotides. At least 2.5 million CDR3-containing paired-end reads were obtained from each sample. All of the RNA was converted into first-strand cDNA using the Mint cDNA synthesis kit, with a TRBC-specific oligonucleotide serving as the primer. Following uracil-DNA glycosylase treatment, all cDNA underwent a first 18-cycle PCR with the universal primers M1SS and BC2_uni_R. The published analysis was carried out like this. Normalization of each sample was performed by random selection of 1 million high-quality reads, each carrying a distinct molecular identifier. Reads sharing molecular identifiers were discarded rather than binned into consensus sequences. MiTCR, run with a Q25 quality threshold and the strictest error-elimination algorithm, handled CDR3 identification, clonotype clustering and error correction. A nonparametric unseen species model with Euler transformation was used to estimate lower-bound total TCR beta diversity. The raw public reads went through TCRdb reprocessing: fastp at Q25, MiXCR clone calling, in-frame beta chains kept. Rows are combined by CDR3 protein, so each entry shows the most common genes and DNA. The V and J calls were determined by TCRdb, not by the authors. In this sample the table shows hundreds of thousands of distinct CDR3 sequences, 44% of which occur a single time. The biggest ten clones account for roughly 19% of the sample.

Points on this clonotype: Its antigen is still unknown. No per-base quality is available; no much larger clone lies one base away.

Sequences KGHSH (CDR1) and LQKENI (CDR2) are obtained from the germline V gene. Trimming accounts for 1 base at V and 0 bases at J, while the number of junction bases matched to no gene is 5. The CDR3 spans 17 residues, from the cysteine through the phenylalanine. Only the CDR3 region is kept as DNA, spanning 51 bases read in frame from base 1. Paper-wide results and their limitations: The long-lived group showed more naive CD4+ T cells, fewer expanded clones and increased TCR diversity than the aged group, suggesting age selection. Because the CMV infection status of the donors was unknown, age-related changes in expanded clonotypes may potentially have been confounded. Total diversity estimates from one million sequenced T cells were considered lower bounds and underestimates. Since profiling was done on bulk unsorted PBMCs, naive and antigen-experienced compartments could not be conclusively compared. Observed TCR beta diversity correlated strongly with the percentage of naive T cells measured by flow cytometry. Observed TCR beta diversity per million T cells fell roughly linearly with age, and a significant reduction was already apparent by age approximately 40.

This TCR derives from a man in his sixties in good health. Sequencing used blood. The rearrangement combines TRBV18 with TRBJ2-3; TRBD2 fits 9 bases in the junction. The sequenced DNA is TGTGCCAGCTCACCACTCACTAGCGGGTCTAGCACAGATACGCAGTATTTT. Translation gives CASSPLTSGSSTDTQYF.